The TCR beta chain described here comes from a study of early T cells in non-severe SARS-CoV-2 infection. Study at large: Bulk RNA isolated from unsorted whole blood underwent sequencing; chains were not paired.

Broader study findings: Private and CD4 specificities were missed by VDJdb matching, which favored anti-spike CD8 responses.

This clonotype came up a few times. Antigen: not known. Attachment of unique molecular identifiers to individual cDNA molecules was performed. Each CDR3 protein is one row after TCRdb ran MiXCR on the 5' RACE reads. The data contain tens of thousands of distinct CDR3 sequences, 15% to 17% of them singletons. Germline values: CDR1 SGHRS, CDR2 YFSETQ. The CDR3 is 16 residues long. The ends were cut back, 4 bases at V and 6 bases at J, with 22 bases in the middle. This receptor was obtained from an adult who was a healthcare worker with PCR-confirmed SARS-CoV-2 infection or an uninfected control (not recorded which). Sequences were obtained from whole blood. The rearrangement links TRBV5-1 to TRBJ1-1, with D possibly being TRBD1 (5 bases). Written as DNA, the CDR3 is TGCGCCAGCAGCCCCGGTAATAAGGTCATGGGGCCTGAAGCTTTCTTT. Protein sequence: CASSPGNKVMGPEAFF.